Each of the 17 T cell receptor beta chains below was sequenced from the same sample in a study of blood T cell repertoires in COVID-19. Measured with immunoSEQ multiplex PCR; TCRdb has only the in-frame clones, and not every one. The sample gives 250,000 or so clones, roughly 82% of which show up once; 2% to 2.5% is in the top ten. Sequenced: PBMCs or T cells enriched from blood (not recorded which). The receptor source for this set is a woman aged 50 to 60 who had recovered from COVID-19.

The chain links TRBV5-5 to TRBJ2-7; TRBD2 aligns across 8 bases. V was pared by 3 bases and J by 6 bases, with 8 bases of the junction left unmatched. Per germline, CDR1 SGHKS and CDR2 YYEKEE (reference sequence). The CDR3 is made up of 14 amino acids. CDR3 residues: CASSYGLAEGEQYF. DNA of the CDR3: TGTGCCAGCAGCTACGGACTAGCTGAAGGCGAGCAGTACTTC.

The CDR3 region is CASSLGGGSLNTEAFF. The CDR3 bases are TGTGCCAGCAGCTTGGGCGGGGGGAGCTTGAACACTGAAGCTTTCTTT. The chain combines TRBV5-4 with TRBJ1-1, with D possibly matching TRBD1 (5 bases). Germline CDR1 is SGHNT and CDR2 is YYREEE (reference sequence). Trimming removed 0 bases from V and 0 bases from J, with 12 bases in between. This CDR3 is 16 amino acids long.

The V and J genes are TRBV5-1 and TRBJ1-2; a weak D match, TRBD1 (6 bases). Germline V lookup: CDR1 SGHRS, CDR2 YFSETQ. The germline V and J ends were trimmed by 0 bases and 4 bases, with 16 bases remaining between them. The length of the CDR3 is 16 residues. The CDR3 coding sequence is TGCGCCAGCAGCTTGGAATATGGGACATCAGGCTATGGCTACACCTTC. It yields the protein CASSLEYGTSGYGYTF.

The CDR3 DNA reads as TGTGCCAGCAGCGTAGCTCTATCGGGGGGCCCTACACCCTATGGCTACACCTTC. It is translated as CASSVALSGGPTPYGYTF. V gene TRBV9 combines with J gene TRBJ1-2, with D possibly TRBD1 on 6 matching bases. CDR1 SGDLS and CDR2 YYNGEE come from the germline V gene. V gave up 0 bases and J gave up 4 bases, with 22 bases separating them. CDR3 size: 18 residues.

The chain is built from TRBV5-1 and TRBJ2-5, with 9 positions matching TRBD1. The V and J ends lost 5 bases and 4 bases, in that order; junction bases with no gene match: 6. From germline, CDR1 is SGHRS and CDR2 YFSETQ. The CDR3 consists of 14 residues. CDR3 amino acids: CASSSGTGSETQYF. CDR3 DNA: TGCGCCAGCAGTTCAGGGACAGGGTCAGAGACCCAGTACTTC.

The chain is built from TRBV9 and TRBJ1-2; maybe TRBD1 (5 bases). The CDR3 loop spans 13 amino acids. Between the trimmed V and J ends, which lost 7 bases and 6 bases, there was a span of 16 bases. The germline CDR1 and CDR2 sequences are SGDLS and YYNGEE. The CDR3 DNA is TGTGCCAGCGGACGGGGGACGGTTGATGGCTACACCTTC. It encodes CASGRGTVDGYTF.

The V and J genes are TRBV7-3 and TRBJ2-3; 12 bases map to TRBD2. Germline values: CDR1 SGHTA, CDR2 FQGTGA. This CDR3 comprises 15 residues. The trim removed 5 bases at V and 5 bases at J, leaving 5 bases unmatched. The CDR3 DNA follows: TGTGCCAGCAGCGTCTCGGGACTAGCGGGAGATACGCAGTATTTT. This translates into CASSVSGLAGDTQYF.

The rearrangement links TRBV6-2 or TRBV6-3 to TRBJ1-2, with a tentative D call TRBD1 (6 bases). V shed 6 bases and J shed 3 bases, with 14 bases lying between them. CDR3 length: 14 residues. Germline CDR1 reads MNHEY; CDR2 reads SVGEGT. CDR3 nucleotides: TGTGCCAGCAGGCCTGGGGGCAGCCACTATGGCTACACCTTC. Translation gives CASRPGGSHYGYTF.

V usage is TRBV28 and J usage is TRBJ1-4; the D gene is possibly TRBD1 (6 bases). The CDR3 loop spans 16 amino acids. V lost 6 bases to trimming and J lost 0 bases, with 14 bases between them. Germline CDR1 reads MDHEN; CDR2 reads SYDVKM. The CDR3 protein is CASSHNRDPTNEKLFF. CDR3 nucleotide sequence: TGTGCCAGCAGCCACAACAGGGACCCAACTAATGAAAAACTGTTTTTT.

The chain employs TRBV5-1 and TRBJ2-7; 7 bases align to TRBD1. Germline V gene sequence: CDR1 SGHRS, CDR2 YFSETQ. This CDR3 is built from 15 residues. Germline trimming cut 5 bases from V and 0 bases from J; bases unmatched to any gene: 8. The CDR3 spells CASRLQGSPSYEQYF. The DNA of the CDR3 is TGCGCCAGCAGATTACAGGGGTCTCCCTCCTACGAGCAGTACTTC.

The chain is built from TRBV7-9 and TRBJ2-5; 10 bases align to TRBD2. V lost 2 bases, J lost 9 bases, and 9 bases stayed unmatched. This CDR3 has 15 residues. Germline CDR1 SEHNR, CDR2 FQNEAQ (reference sequence). CDR3 sequence (DNA): TGTGCCAGCAGCTTAACTAGCGGGGCGCTGGAGGCCCAGTACTTC. Protein: CASSLTSGALEAQYF.

The V and J genes are TRBV4-3 and TRBJ2-1; D perhaps matches TRBD2 (5 bases). Germline CDR1 LGHNA, CDR2 YSLEER. CDR3 length: 13 amino acids. V gave up 0 bases and J gave up 9 bases, with 9 bases separating them. The CDR3, as DNA: TGCGCCAGCAGCCAAGATTGGGGAGCTGAGCAGTTCTTC. It yields the protein CASSQDWGAEQFF.

The rearrangement uses TRBV5-1 and TRBJ1-4, with no clear D. Trimming removed 4 bases at V and 5 bases at J, with 12 bases between. Germline CDR1 and CDR2: SGHRS and YFSETQ. The CDR3 extends over 14 amino acids. The CDR3 DNA is TGCGCCAGCAGCACGAACCGGGAAAATGAAAAACTGTTTTTT. Protein: CASSTNRENEKLFF.

This clone was counted once. This chain joins TRBV3-1 (or the pseudogene TRBV3-2) and TRBJ2-7, with D perhaps matching TRBD1 (6 bases). This CDR3 has 15 residues. V was cut by 0 bases and J by 0 bases, with 9 bases left in between. The V gene's germline CDR1 is LGHDT and CDR2 YNNKEL (reference sequence). DNA for the CDR3: TGTGCCAGCAGCCAAGATAACAGGGCCTCCTACGAGCAGTACTTC. It codes for CASSQDNRASYEQYF.

The chain is built from TRBV15 and TRBJ2-3; possible D gene TRBD1, 5 bases. CDR3 size: 13 residues. The ends were cut back, 1 base at V and 5 bases at J, with 7 bases in the middle. The V gene's germline CDR1 is LNHNV and CDR2 YYDKDF (reference sequence). The CDR3, as DNA: TGTGCCACCAGCAGAGGCCAGGGAGATACGCAGTATTTT. Its translation: CATSRGQGDTQYF.

The chain links TRBV12-3 or TRBV12-4 to TRBJ2-5; D perhaps matches TRBD1 (6 bases). The CDR3 totals 12 residues. Trimming cost V 6 bases and J 3 bases, with 8 bases left between them. CDR3 in amino acids: CASRRTEETQYF. CDR3 bases: TGTGCCAGCAGGCGGACAGAAGAGACCCAGTACTTC.

V is TRBV9 and J is TRBJ2-1; 15 nucleotides line up with TRBD2. The V gene's germline CDR1 is SGDLS and CDR2 YYNGEE. The length of the CDR3 is 14 residues. Trimming removed 6 bases from V and 7 bases from J; junction bases left unmatched: 2. In nucleotides, the CDR3 is TGTGCCAGCACCGGGACTAGCGGGAGGAATGAGCAGTTCTTC. This encodes CASTGTSGRNEQFF.